One sample yielded the 27 T cell receptor beta chains listed below, sequenced in a study of OX40 agonist ivuxolimab in advanced cancers. Method: immunoSEQ multiplex PCR; TCRdb's copy keeps in-frame clones and lacks some. The table lists 67,000 or so clones, roughly 90% of them singletons. This specimen consisted of CD4+ or CD8+ T cells sorted from blood, obtained in a trial of the OX40 agonist ivuxolimab. The receptors derive from an adult with an advanced solid tumor such as melanoma, head and neck, liver or kidney cancer.

This chain connects TRBV18 to TRBJ1-1; D unclear. Germline CDR1 KGHSH, CDR2 LQKENI. The CDR3 loop spans 11 amino acids. The V and J ends lost 2 bases and 5 bases respectively, with 3 bases between them. The CDR3 sequence: CASSPKTEAFF. The CDR3 DNA reads as TGTGCCAGCTCACCAAAAACTGAAGCTTTCTTT. Looking up the rest from reference TRBV18 and TRBJ1-1 gives the full variable domain: NAGVMQNPRHLVRRRGQEARLRCSPMKGHSHVYWYRQLPEEGLKFMVYLQKENIIDESGMPKERFSAEFPKEGPSILRIQQVVRGDSAAYFCASSPKTEAFFGQGTRLTVV.

This chain links TRBV28 with TRBJ2-3; 7 bases are a match to TRBD1. This CDR3 region has 15 residues. The V and J ends lost 7 bases and 5 bases, in that order; junction bases with no gene match: 12. CDR1 and CDR2 (germline): MDHEN, SYDVKM. In nucleotides, the CDR3 is TGTGCCAGCACCATACAGGGGAATTTTAAAGATACGCAGTATTTT. This encodes CASTIQGNFKDTQYF.

This chain's CDR3 is CASSYKGYAFSYEQYF. The CDR3 DNA reads as TGTGCCAGCAGTTACAAGGGGTACGCATTCTCCTACGAGCAGTACTTC. V and J are TRBV11-3 and TRBJ2-7; possibly TRBD1 for D (5 bases). The germline V gene encodes CDR1 SGHNT and CDR2 YENEEA. Trimming shortened V by 6 bases and J by 0 bases, and 18 bases separated the two germline ends. The CDR3 runs 16 residues.

This chain links TRBV7-2 with TRBJ2-2; D not certain. V shed 0 bases and J shed 6 bases, with 8 bases lying between them. Germline V gene data show CDR1 as SGHTA and CDR2 as FQGNSA. This CDR3 spans 14 amino acids. The CDR3: CASSLAFHSGELFF. The DNA of the CDR3 is TGTGCCAGCAGCTTAGCGTTTCATTCCGGGGAGCTGTTTTTT.

The chain joins TRBV4-3 to TRBJ2-1, with 7 bases lining up with TRBD2. V was pared by 0 bases and J by 10 bases, with 3 bases of the junction left unmatched. The CDR3 length is 13 residues. The germline gives CDR1 LGHNA, CDR2 YSLEER. CDR3 sequence reads: CASSQELRGEQFF. The CDR3 DNA reads TGCGCCAGCAGCCAAGAGTTGCGGGGGGAGCAGTTCTTC.

V and J are TRBV4-1 and TRBJ2-1; 9 bases line up with TRBD2. The CDR3 runs to 15 residues. CDR1 and CDR2 (germline): MGHRA, YSYEKL. Trimming took 1 base from V and 4 from J; bases not matched to a gene: 2. CDR3 sequence (DNA): TGCGCCAGCAGCCAAGCTAGCGGGGTATACAATGAGCAGTTCTTC. It yields the protein CASSQASGVYNEQFF.

The chain is built from TRBV9 and TRBJ2-3; a weak D match, TRBD2 (6 bases). The CDR3 contains 15 residues. V lost 4 bases to trimming and J lost 0 bases, with 12 bases between them. CDR1 SGDLS and CDR2 YYNGEE come from the germline V gene. The CDR3 coding sequence is TGTGCCAGCAGCTTTAGCGGCTCTAGCACAGATACGCAGTATTTT. Translated: CASSFSGSSTDTQYF.

This clone has only one observation. The chain employs TRBV19 and TRBJ2-1; TRBD2 matches 8 bases. The CDR3 totals 16 residues. With 3 bases clipped from V and 4 bases from J, the junction kept 8 bases outside the gene matches. In germline, CDR1 is LNHDA, CDR2 SQIVND (reference sequence). CDR3 nucleotide sequence: TGTGCCAGTAGTATGGAAGCGGGAGTGCAATACAATGAGCAGTTCTTC. Translating it yields CASSMEAGVQYNEQFF.

The V call is TRBV28, the J call TRBJ2-7; either TRBD1 or TRBD2 may supply D (5 bases each). V was cut by 3 bases and J by 3 bases, with 12 bases left in between. CDR3 size: 14 residues. In germline, CDR1 is MDHEN, CDR2 SYDVKM. The DNA for the CDR3 is TGTGCCAGCAGTTTCCACTCGGGGCGCTACGAGCAGTACTTC. As protein: CASSFHSGRYEQYF.

The rearrangement links TRBV7-9 to TRBJ2-3; D is perhaps TRBD1 (6 bases). Per the germline V gene, CDR1 is SEHNR and CDR2 is FQNEAQ (reference sequence). The CDR3 has 15 residues. Trimming removed 5 bases at V and 1 base at J, with 13 bases between. For the CDR3, the DNA is TGTGCCAGCAGCCCCGTGTCAGGGGGCACAGATACGCAGTATTTT. Translation gives CASSPVSGGTDTQYF.

The chain is built from TRBV11-3 and TRBJ2-3; no clear D. Germline CDR1 and CDR2: SGHNT and YENEEA. V lost 1 base to trimming and J lost 0 bases, with 5 bases between them. The CDR3 has 14 amino acids. In nucleotides, the CDR3 is TGTGCCAGCAGCTTAGCCAGCAGCACAGATACGCAGTATTTT. Translating it yields CASSLASSTDTQYF.

The chain uses TRBV5-1 and TRBJ2-7; 7 nucleotides align to TRBD1. The CDR3 contains 14 residues. V shed 3 bases and J 2 bases; nucleotides not matched to a gene: 5. Germline-derived CDR1 and CDR2 are SGHRS and YFSETQ. CDR3 DNA sequence: TGCGCCAGCAGCTCAGGACAGGCCCCCTACGAGCAGTACTTC. Translated: CASSSGQAPYEQYF. Full variable domain (outside the CDR3, taken from reference TRBV5-1 and TRBJ2-7): KAGVTQTPRYLIKTRGQQVTLSCSPISGHRSVSWYQQTPGQGLQFLFEYFSETQRNKGNFPGRFSGRQFSNSRSEMNVSTLELGDSALYLCASSSGQAPYEQYFGPGTRLTVT.

The chain couples TRBV10-1 to TRBJ2-7; 8 positions agree with TRBD2. Germline V CDR1 and CDR2: WNHNN, SYGVQD (reference sequence). The trim removed 11 bases at V and 3 bases at J, leaving 9 bases unmatched. The CDR3 consists of 13 residues. CDR3 sequence reads: CAPEEREIYEQYF. The DNA of the CDR3 is TGCGCCCCAGAGGAGCGGGAGATCTACGAGCAGTACTTC.

This chain joins TRBV19 and TRBJ2-2; D not certain. The V gene's germline CDR1 is LNHDA and CDR2 SQIVND (reference sequence). This CDR3 comprises 15 residues. Trimming took 1 base from V and 3 from J, leaving 9 bases between them. CDR3 sequence: CASSIVRPHTGELFF. The CDR3 DNA follows: TGTGCCAGTAGTATAGTGAGGCCCCACACCGGGGAGCTGTTTTTT.

The chain is built from TRBV29-1 and TRBJ1-6; no reliable D call. Germline CDR1 is SQVTM and CDR2 is ANQGSEA. CDR3 length: 14 residues. Trimming took off 2 bases at V and 14 bases at J, with 19 bases between the two ends. CDR3 sequence reads: CSVEPWLSSRALHF. For the CDR3, the DNA is TGCAGCGTTGAACCCTGGCTATCGAGTCGGGCCCTCCACTTT.

This chain links TRBV6-6 with TRBJ1-5; the match to TRBD1 covers 9 bases. Germline-derived CDR1 and CDR2 are MNHNY and SVGAGI (reference sequence). V lost 5 bases to trimming and J lost 6 bases; unmatched junction nucleotides: 5. The CDR3 is made up of 14 amino acids. The CDR3, as DNA: TGTGCCAGCAGTCACCGACAGGGGGGTCAGCCCCAGCATTTT. It encodes CASSHRQGGQPQHF.

This sequence joins TRBV5-6 and TRBJ2-3; D is unresolved. Trimming pared 0 bases from V and 0 bases from J, leaving 11 bases between. Germline V gene data show CDR1 as SGHDT and CDR2 as YYEEEE. CDR3 size: 16 residues. The CDR3 loop reads CASSLVLGLSTDTQYF. For the CDR3, the DNA is TGTGCCAGCAGCTTGGTACTGGGTCTAAGCACAGATACGCAGTATTTT.

This sequence joins TRBV19 and TRBJ1-2, with 10 bases identical to TRBD1. The CDR3 spans 18 residues. Germline lookup yields CDR1 LNHDA and CDR2 SQIVND (reference sequence). V gave up 7 bases and J gave up 4 bases; unmatched junction bases: 18. The CDR3 coding sequence is TGTGCCAGTACCCCCGCCCTTTGGGGGACAGGGGCCTCCTATGGCTACACCTTC. It translates to CASTPALWGTGASYGYTF.

This clone appeared a single time. V is TRBV6-6 and J is TRBJ2-1, with 7 bases aligning to TRBD1. This CDR3 has 14 amino acids. Trimming took 0 bases from V and 9 from J; bases not matched to a gene: 5. Germline V CDR1 and CDR2: MNHNY, SVGAGI (reference sequence). Written as DNA, the CDR3 is TGTGCCAGCAGTTACTCGGAACAGGGGCTTGAGCAGTTCTTC. Translated: CASSYSEQGLEQFF.

The V call is TRBV19, the J call TRBJ1-2; D might be TRBD1 (5 bases). Germline lookup yields CDR1 LNHDA and CDR2 SQIVND (reference sequence). V shed 2 bases and J shed 8 bases, with 21 bases lying between them. The CDR3 extends over 16 amino acids. CDR3 residues: CASSIRTGRKVEGYTF. CDR3 DNA sequence: TGTGCCAGTAGTATACGTACGGGACGCAAGGTAGAGGGCTACACCTTC. The full variable domain, rest sourced from reference TRBV19 and TRBJ1-2, is DGGITQSPKYLFRKEGQNVTLSCEQNLNHDAMYWYRQDPGQGLRLIYYSQIVNDFQKGDIAEGYSVSREKKESFPLTVTSAQKNPTAFYLCASSIRTGRKVEGYTFGSGTRLTVV.

This clone was seen only once. The J gene is TRBJ2-1, the V gene TRBV10-3, with TRBD1 matching 11 bases. V lost 2 bases and J lost 3; bases outside the gene matches: 6. There are 17 residues in the CDR3. The germline V gene encodes CDR1 ENHRY and CDR2 SYGVKD. This CDR3 is CAISEPAGTGGYNEQFF. The CDR3 nucleotides read TGTGCCATCAGTGAGCCGGCGGGGACAGGGGGCTACAATGAGCAGTTCTTC.

This clone was counted a single time. Here the CDR3 DNA reads TGTGCCAGCAGAGACCCGGGGTACGAGCAGTACTTC. Encoded protein: CASRDPGYEQYF. The gene calls are TRBV6-1 and TRBJ2-7, with D possibly TRBD2 on 5 matching bases. Trimming removed 6 bases at V and 4 bases at J, with 10 bases between. CDR1 is MNHNS, CDR2 SASEGT, per germline. This CDR3 contains 12 residues.

The chain joins TRBV5-6 to TRBJ1-2, with no clear D. Trimming removed 4 bases at V and 5 bases at J, with 9 bases between. CDR1 and CDR2 from the germline V gene are SGHDT and YYEEEE. The CDR3 sequence is 12 residues long. The CDR3 loop reads CASSPLGYGYTF. The CDR3 DNA sequence: TGTGCCAGCAGCCCCTTGGGGTATGGCTACACCTTC.

CDR3 in DNA: TGTGCCAGCAGCTTGGGTCTACAGGGTGAGCTGTTTTTT. This gives the protein CASSLGLQGELFF. The V and J genes are TRBV4-2 and TRBJ2-2; a weak D match, TRBD1 (6 bases). CDR1 is LGHNA, CDR2 YNFKEQ, per germline. The CDR3 spans 13 residues. V lost 5 bases, J lost 11 bases, and 15 bases lay in between.

The chain couples TRBV28 to TRBJ1-2, with 9 bases fitting TRBD1. The germline V gene has CDR1 MDHEN and CDR2 SYDVKM. J was trimmed by 5 bases and V by 5 bases; bases with no gene match: 6. This CDR3 has 14 residues. CDR3: CASSASDRGYGYTF. In DNA, the CDR3 is TGTGCCAGCAGTGCATCGGACAGGGGTTATGGCTACACCTTC.

The chain has TRBV6-5 and TRBJ2-3; D is possibly TRBD1 (5 bases). CDR3 size: 15 residues. Germline CDR1 is MNHEY and CDR2 is SVGAGI. The V gene lost 2 bases and the J gene lost 1 base, with 10 bases spanning the gap. CDR3 in amino acids: CASSYGATGTDTQYF. In DNA, the CDR3 is TGTGCCAGCAGTTACGGGGCTACGGGCACAGATACGCAGTATTTT.

The chain has TRBV19 and TRBJ2-5, with D perhaps TRBD1 (5 bases). Trimming left V 1 base short and J 5 bases short, with 11 bases between. Germline assignment: CDR1 LNHDA and CDR2 SQIVND (reference sequence). The CDR3 is 14 residues long. The CDR3 region has the DNA TGTGCCAGTAGTATAGGGCAGGGATTGGAGACCCAGTACTTC. Protein product: CASSIGQGLETQYF.